This T cell receptor (beta chain) emerged from a study of blood T cell repertoires in COVID-19. The data were produced by immunoSEQ multiplex PCR, yet TCRdb's version contains in-frame clones alone and is incomplete. The sample lists over 200,000 clones; almost 85% were seen once. This CDR3 has 15 amino acids. The V and J ends lost 1 base and 6 bases respectively, with 13 bases between them. The germline gives CDR1 LNHDA, CDR2 SQIVND (reference sequence). This clone occurred once. Material for sequencing was peripheral blood. This TCR derives from a woman between 35 and 50 years old with acute or convalescent COVID-19. This chain joins TRBV19 and TRBJ1-5; TRBD1 is a possible D gene (5 bases). CDR3 amino acids: CASSIVGGGTQPQHF. CDR3 sequence (DNA): TGTGCCAGTAGTATAGTGGGCGGGGGGACTCAGCCCCAGCATTTT.